The 17 T cell receptor beta chains listed next were all sequenced from one sample in a study of T-cell memory formation after mild COVID-19. In TCRdb, the 5' RACE reads were re-called with MiXCR into one record per CDR3 protein. The sample lists 110,000 to 150,000 distinct CDR3 sequences, under 30% seen once, with roughly 24% in the top ten. Specimen: PBMCs or a T cell subset sorted from them (not recorded which). The receptor source for this set is an adult woman who had mild COVID-19 (a few samples of this study predate the infection). Cell type and time point are not known.

V gene TRBV7-9 combines with J gene TRBJ2-7; D is perhaps TRBD1 (5 bases). The V gene lost 0 bases and the J gene lost 5 bases, with 14 bases spanning the gap. The CDR3 loop spans 15 amino acids. CDR1 and CDR2 from the germline V gene are SEHNR and FQNEAQ (reference sequence). The CDR3 DNA is TGTGCCAGCAGCTTAGCGCAGGGCACCCTCCACGAGCAGTACTTC. Protein sequence: CASSLAQGTLHEQYF.

This CDR3 reads CATSRGVGTSSPLHF. The CDR3 DNA follows: TGTGCCACCAGCAGAGGAGTAGGGACGAGCTCACCCCTCCACTTT. V is TRBV15 and J is TRBJ1-6; tentatively, D is TRBD1 (5 bases). V shed 1 base and J shed 10 bases, with 14 bases lying between them. In germline, CDR1 is LNHNV, CDR2 YYDKDF (reference sequence). The CDR3 is 15 amino acids.

This clonotype was counted between two and nine times. The rearrangement links TRBV7-8 to TRBJ2-1; 13 nucleotides line up with TRBD2. Germline V gene sequence: CDR1 SGHVS, CDR2 FQNEAQ. This CDR3 is built from 18 residues. Unmatched junction bases numbered 7, after V lost 2 bases and J lost 3 bases. The CDR3 is CASSLTPLAGGLYNEQFF. The CDR3 DNA reads as TGTGCCAGCAGCTTAACCCCACTAGCGGGGGGGCTCTACAATGAGCAGTTCTTC.

The genes are TRBV5-1 and TRBJ2-7; a possible D gene is TRBD2 (6 bases). In germline, CDR1 is SGHRS, CDR2 YFSETQ. Trimming removed 4 bases from V and 0 bases from J, with 11 bases in between. This CDR3 is 14 amino acids long. For the CDR3, the DNA is TGCGCCAGCAGCACCGGGACTTCCTCCTACGAGCAGTACTTC. As protein: CASSTGTSSYEQYF.

In this sample, this clonotype turned up a few times. The chain uses TRBV2 and TRBJ1-3; 9 nucleotides agree with TRBD1. CDR1 is SNHLY, CDR2 FYNNEI, per germline. This CDR3 has 17 residues. J was trimmed by 0 bases and V by 8 bases; bases with no gene match: 11. CDR3 in DNA: TGTGCCAGCCCGCTGGGGGACAGGGAACACTCTGGAAACACCATATATTTT. The encoded protein is CASPLGDREHSGNTIYF.

This clonotype has more than one count but fewer than ten. The V and J genes are TRBV9 and TRBJ2-7; no clear D gene. Trimming left V 4 bases short and J 1 base short, with 18 bases between. This CDR3 is built from 16 residues. The V gene's germline CDR1 is SGDLS and CDR2 YYNGEE. For the CDR3, the DNA is TGTGCCAGCAGCCCCTCTCCGGGCTCCTCGTCCTACGAGCAGTACTTC. Amino acid sequence: CASSPSPGSSSYEQYF. The full variable domain, its missing parts supplied by reference TRBV9 and TRBJ2-7, is DSGVTQTPKHLITATGQRVTLRCSPRSGDLSVYWYQQSLDQGLQFLIQYYNGEERAKGNILERFSAQQFPDLHSELNLSSLELGDSALYFCASSPSPGSSSYEQYFGPGTRLTVT.

This clonotype showed up just a few times. The rearrangement links TRBV11-2 to TRBJ2-2; D possibly corresponds to TRBD1 (6 bases). Trimming cost V 5 bases and J 3 bases, with 16 bases left between them. Per germline, CDR1 SGHAT and CDR2 FQNNGV. CDR3 length equals 16 residues. CDR3 region: CASSHAGVRDTGELFF. The DNA for the CDR3 is TGTGCCAGCAGCCACGCAGGGGTCCGTGACACCGGGGAGCTGTTTTTT.

This clonotype was counted only a few times. The rearrangement joins TRBV29-1 to TRBJ2-3; unclear D gene. The CDR3 consists of 13 residues. Trimming stripped 4 bases from V and 3 bases from J, with 11 bases between. Per germline, CDR1 SQVTM and CDR2 ANQGSEA. CDR3 region: CSVGATRTDTQYF. The DNA for the CDR3 is TGCAGCGTTGGGGCCACGCGAACAGATACGCAGTATTTT.

The rearrangement uses TRBV7-6 and TRBJ2-2; D possibly corresponds to TRBD2 (6 bases). Trimming took off 1 base at V and 4 bases at J, with 13 bases between the two ends. The CDR3 loop spans 16 amino acids. From germline, CDR1 is SGHVS and CDR2 FNYEAQ. The CDR3 loop is CASSLVAVASTGELFF. CDR3 in DNA: TGTGCCAGCAGCTTAGTAGCGGTTGCTTCCACCGGGGAGCTGTTTTTT.

CDR3 sequence (DNA): TGCAGCGTTGAGGAGGCGGACGCGAACACCGGGGAGCTGTTTTTT. It is translated as CSVEEADANTGELFF. The rearrangement links TRBV29-1 to TRBJ2-2; maybe TRBD2 (5 bases). CDR1 SQVTM and CDR2 ANQGSEA come from the germline V gene. The length of the CDR3 is 15 residues. V lost 3 bases, J lost 0 bases, and 11 bases lay in between.

The DNA for the CDR3 is TGTGCCAGCAGCTTAAGGGGAGGACTGTTTTTT. It codes for CASSLRGGLFF. The chain links TRBV7-9 to TRBJ1-4; TRBD1 is a possible D gene (5 bases). From germline, CDR1 is SEHNR and CDR2 FQNEAQ (reference sequence). V was shortened by 2 bases and J by 13 bases, with 8 bases between the two germline ends. This CDR3 contains 11 residues.

This clonotype turned up a few times. The chain has TRBV5-4 and TRBJ2-3, with D unresolved. V lost 1 base and J lost 3, with 12 bases in between. Germline-derived CDR1 and CDR2 are SGHNT and YYREEE (reference sequence). The CDR3 has 15 residues. The CDR3 protein is CASSLWMDPTDTQYF. The CDR3 DNA sequence: TGTGCCAGCAGCTTGTGGATGGATCCGACAGATACGCAGTATTTT. The variable domain in full, completed from reference TRBV5-4 and TRBJ2-3, reads ETGVTQSPTHLIKTRGQQVTLRCSSQSGHNTVSWYQQALGQGPQFIFQYYREEENGRGNFPPRFSGLQFPNYSSELNVNALELDDSALYLCASSLWMDPTDTQYFGPGTRLTVL.

V and J are TRBV14 and TRBJ1-2; D remains ambiguous. The CDR3 runs 19 residues. V lost 4 bases and J 2 bases, leaving 26 bases between the germline ends. In germline, CDR1 is SGHDN, CDR2 FVKESK. The CDR3 nucleotides are TGTGCCAGCAGCCCGAAAGTCCTTCGGTCCCGGACGGAGAACTATGGCTACACCTTC. Translated: CASSPKVLRSRTENYGYTF.

J is TRBJ2-3 and V is TRBV4-1; D unresolved. The CDR3 spans 14 residues. V was pared by 1 base and J by 5 bases, with 10 bases between. Germline CDR1 and CDR2: MGHRA and YSYEKL. The CDR3 here is CASSQGPPVDTQYF. The CDR3 nucleotides are TGCGCCAGCAGCCAAGGGCCCCCGGTAGATACGCAGTATTTT.

The chain recombines TRBV6-5 with TRBJ1-1, with a possible D match to TRBD1 (5 bases). This CDR3 contains 16 residues. Between the trimmed V and J ends, which lost 2 bases and 3 bases, there was a span of 16 bases. Germline CDR1 is MNHEY and CDR2 is SVGAGI. The CDR3 loop reads CASSYEVGVRHTEAFF. In nucleotides, the CDR3 is TGTGCCAGCAGTTACGAAGTAGGGGTGAGACACACTGAAGCTTTCTTT.

V usage is TRBV9 and J usage is TRBJ2-7; 10 bases map to TRBD1. CDR3 length equals 14 residues. V gave up 2 bases and J gave up 6 bases; unmatched junction bases: 5. In germline, CDR1 is SGDLS, CDR2 YYNGEE. The chain's CDR3 is CASSVSDRGGEQYF. CDR3 sequence (DNA): TGTGCCAGCAGCGTTTCGGACAGGGGGGGCGAGCAGTACTTC.

This clonotype was recorded only once. CDR3 DNA: TGTGCCAGCAGTTACTCGACCCACAGGGGGTACACTGAAGCTTTCTTT. It is translated as CASSYSTHRGYTEAFF. This chain links TRBV6-5 with TRBJ1-1; 8 positions match TRBD1. This CDR3 region has 16 residues. V was clipped by 0 bases and J by 3 bases; unmatched bases: 6. Germline V gene data show CDR1 as MNHEY and CDR2 as SVGAGI.